This T cell receptor (beta chain) was found in a study of post-analysis software for immune sequencing data. Study-wide context: Multiple sclerosis in the patients followed relapsing-remitting, secondary progressive and progressive-relapsing courses.

Broader study findings: Normalized Chao1 diversity was significantly lower in multiple sclerosis patients than in controls. Higher frequency in patients than in controls was seen for 5 or 6 TRBV segments, with TRBV5-6, TRBV5-1 and TRBV20-1 among them. Same-batch samples co-clustered strongly by F measure.

Germline V gene data show CDR1 as SEHNR and CDR2 as FQNEAQ (reference sequence). CDR3 length: 15 amino acids. V lost 1 base and J lost 5; bases outside the gene matches: 5. Unique molecular identifiers featured in each of the TCR beta cDNA libraries. It was from roughly 0.93 to 9.6 million T cells that about half a million cDNA molecules came. TCRdb processed the PCR reads anew with MiXCR; each CDR3 protein has one entry. The sample holds about 460,000 distinct CDR3 sequences; roughly 45% are singletons and the top ten take about an eighth. The sample holds a few counts of this clonotype. The antigen is unknown.

The V and J genes are TRBV7-9 and TRBJ1-5; the match to TRBD1 covers 7 bases. The TCR originated in a girl aged 10-17 years with multiple sclerosis. The material sequenced was blood. The CDR3 DNA is TGTGCCAGCAGCTTAGATGTCAGGGGGGATCAGCCCCAGCATTTT. It codes for CASSLDVRGDQPQHF.